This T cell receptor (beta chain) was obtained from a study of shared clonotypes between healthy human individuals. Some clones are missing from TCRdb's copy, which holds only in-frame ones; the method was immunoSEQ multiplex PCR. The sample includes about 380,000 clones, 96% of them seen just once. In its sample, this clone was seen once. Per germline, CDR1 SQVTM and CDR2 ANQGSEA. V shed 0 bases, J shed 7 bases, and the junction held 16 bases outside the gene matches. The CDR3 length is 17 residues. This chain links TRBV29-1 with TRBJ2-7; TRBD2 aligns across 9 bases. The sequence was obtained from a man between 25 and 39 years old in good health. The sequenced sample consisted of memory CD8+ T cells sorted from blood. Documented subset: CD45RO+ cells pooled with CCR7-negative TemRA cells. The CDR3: CSVEDPDGLAGRLEQYF. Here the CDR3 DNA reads TGCAGCGTTGAAGATCCAGACGGGCTAGCGGGACGATTAGAGCAGTACTTC.